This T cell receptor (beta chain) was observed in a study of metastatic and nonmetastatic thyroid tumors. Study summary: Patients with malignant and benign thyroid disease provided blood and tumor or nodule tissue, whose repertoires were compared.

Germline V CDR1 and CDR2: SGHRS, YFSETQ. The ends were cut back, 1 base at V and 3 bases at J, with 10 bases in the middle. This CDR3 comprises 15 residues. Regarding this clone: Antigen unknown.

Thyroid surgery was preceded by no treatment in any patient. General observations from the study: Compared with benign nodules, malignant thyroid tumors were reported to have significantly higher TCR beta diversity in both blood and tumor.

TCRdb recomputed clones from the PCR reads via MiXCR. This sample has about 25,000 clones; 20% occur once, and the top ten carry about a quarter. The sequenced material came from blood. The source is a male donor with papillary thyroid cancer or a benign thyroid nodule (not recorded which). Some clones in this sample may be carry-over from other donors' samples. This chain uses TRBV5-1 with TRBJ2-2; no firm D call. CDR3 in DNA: TGCGCCAGCAGCTTGACAGAAAGGTACACCGGGGAGCTGTTTTTT. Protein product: CASSLTERYTGELFF. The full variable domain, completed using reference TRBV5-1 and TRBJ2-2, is KAGVTQTPRYLIKTRGQQVTLSCSPISGHRSVSWYQQTPGQGLQFLFEYFSETQRNKGNFPGRFSGRQFSNSRSEMNVSTLELGDSALYLCASSLTERYTGELFFGEGSRLTVL.